What follows is one T cell receptor (beta chain) and its context. The study recruited people aged roughly 18 to 95 years across roughly 23 US areas. Cohorts were based on clinical histories the participants reported. The germline V gene encodes CDR1 SEHNR and CDR2 FQNEAQ (reference sequence). Trimming took 5 bases from V and 1 from J; bases not matched to a gene: 3. The CDR3 extends over 14 amino acids. This sample stems from a study of blood T cell repertoires in COVID-19. Sequencing was performed with immunoSEQ multiplex PCR; in TCRdb, only in-frame clones are kept and a portion is missing. The sample comprises approximately 360,000 clones, roughly four fifths of which are singletons, and approximately 4.7% rests with the top ten.

This sequence was found in a woman in her forties or fifties who had recovered from COVID-19. Sample: PBMCs or T cells enriched from blood (not recorded which). The chain carries TRBV7-9 and TRBJ1-1; 8 positions agree with TRBD1. The CDR3 protein is CASSPGGRNTEAFF. CDR3 nucleotides: TGTGCCAGCAGCCCAGGGGGCAGGAACACTGAAGCTTTCTTT.